A selection of T cell receptor beta chains follows, all from one sample in a study of beta chain features in type 1 diabetes. Sequencing was performed with immunoSEQ multiplex PCR; in TCRdb, only in-frame clones are kept and a portion is missing. The table includes roughly 140,000 clones, less than 9% detected once. The sample consisted of central memory CD4+ T cells from blood. The source of these receptors is a woman aged 25 to 39 in good health. Each CDR3 is given with its conserved first and last residue. The order of the fields is V gene, D gene, CDR3 protein. D genes are given only for firm matches.

TRBV6-1,TRBD2,CASSEGAGGDNEQFF
TRBV29-1,NA,CSVEVPSGEKLFF
TRBV28,NA,CASSLVLFVDGSYEQYF
TRBV5-4,TRBD1,CASSLGTGTGGETQYF
TRBV15,TRBD1,CATSTYVTGAQETQYF
TRBV10-3,TRBD2,CATSSLAGYTGELFF
TRBV28,NA,CASRGHGSSTDTQYF
TRBV30,NA,CAWSGGPGQPQHF
TRBV19,NA,CASSRAFQETQYF
TRBV7-2,NA,CASSADLWVYEQYF
TRBV4-3,NA,CASSQEEGRSNEQFF
TRBV4-3,TRBD2,CASSQELAGSSYEQYF
TRBV10-3,NA,CAISDSSGGQPQHF
TRBV6-5,NA,CASSYGSAVVSYEQYF
TRBV7-2,TRBD2,CASSGTTRQQFF
TRBV5-6,TRBD2,CASSTRTSGETGEQYF
TRBV23-1,NA,CASSVLAPQETQYF
TRBV4-2,TRBD1,CAGGQGSISGANVLTF
TRBV28,NA,CASSSNNQPQHF
TRBV7-8,TRBD2,CASSKRESSTDTQYF
TRBV18,NA,CASSPPVNTEAFF
TRBV7-2,TRBD2,CASSLGLAGVAEQFF
TRBV18,TRBD1,CASSPDRVAGYTF
TRBV5-4,TRBD2,CASSLGLAGDTQYF
TRBV21-1,NA,CASSRGGRDQPQHF
TRBV4-3,NA,CASTREGGVETQYF
TRBV15,TRBD1,CATSRGQGNEKLFF
TRBV15,TRBD1,CATSRDPGTGGEQYF
TRBV18,TRBD1,CASSPSRDRGGEQFF
TRBV6-5,NA,CASSYETSGNSQYF
TRBV20-1,NA,CSAREGKQAFF
TRBV30,NA,CAGGAGTYEQYF
TRBV30,TRBD1,CAWSVQGAHTGELFF